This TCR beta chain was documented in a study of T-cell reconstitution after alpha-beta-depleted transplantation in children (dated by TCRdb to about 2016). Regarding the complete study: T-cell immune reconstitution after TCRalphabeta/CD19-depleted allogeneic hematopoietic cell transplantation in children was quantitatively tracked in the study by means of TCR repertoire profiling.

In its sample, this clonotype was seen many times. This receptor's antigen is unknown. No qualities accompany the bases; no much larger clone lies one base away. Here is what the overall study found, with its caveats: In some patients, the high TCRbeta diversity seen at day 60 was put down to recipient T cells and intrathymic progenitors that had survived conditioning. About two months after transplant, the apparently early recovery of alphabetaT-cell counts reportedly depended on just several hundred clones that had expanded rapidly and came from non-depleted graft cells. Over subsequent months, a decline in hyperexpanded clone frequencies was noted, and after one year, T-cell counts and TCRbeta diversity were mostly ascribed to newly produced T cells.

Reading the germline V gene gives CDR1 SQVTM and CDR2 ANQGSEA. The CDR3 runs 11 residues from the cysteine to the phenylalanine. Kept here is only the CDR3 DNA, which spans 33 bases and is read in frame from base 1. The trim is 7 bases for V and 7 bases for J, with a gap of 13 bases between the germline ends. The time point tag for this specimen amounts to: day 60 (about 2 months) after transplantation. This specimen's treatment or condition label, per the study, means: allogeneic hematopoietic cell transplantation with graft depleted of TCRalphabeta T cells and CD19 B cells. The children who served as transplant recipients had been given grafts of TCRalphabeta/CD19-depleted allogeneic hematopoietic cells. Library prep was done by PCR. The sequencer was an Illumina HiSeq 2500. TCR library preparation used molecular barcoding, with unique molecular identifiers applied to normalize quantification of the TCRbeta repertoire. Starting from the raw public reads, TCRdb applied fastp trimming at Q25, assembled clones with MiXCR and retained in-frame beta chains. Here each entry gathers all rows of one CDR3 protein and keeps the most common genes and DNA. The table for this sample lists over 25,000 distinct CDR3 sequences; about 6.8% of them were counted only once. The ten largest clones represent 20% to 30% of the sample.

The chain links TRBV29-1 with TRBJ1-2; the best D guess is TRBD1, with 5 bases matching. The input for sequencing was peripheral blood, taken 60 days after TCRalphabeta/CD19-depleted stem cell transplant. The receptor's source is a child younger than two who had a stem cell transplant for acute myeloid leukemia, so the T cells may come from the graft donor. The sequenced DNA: TGCAGCGCCCCCGTAGGGGCTGGCTACACCTTC. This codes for CSAPVGAGYTF.